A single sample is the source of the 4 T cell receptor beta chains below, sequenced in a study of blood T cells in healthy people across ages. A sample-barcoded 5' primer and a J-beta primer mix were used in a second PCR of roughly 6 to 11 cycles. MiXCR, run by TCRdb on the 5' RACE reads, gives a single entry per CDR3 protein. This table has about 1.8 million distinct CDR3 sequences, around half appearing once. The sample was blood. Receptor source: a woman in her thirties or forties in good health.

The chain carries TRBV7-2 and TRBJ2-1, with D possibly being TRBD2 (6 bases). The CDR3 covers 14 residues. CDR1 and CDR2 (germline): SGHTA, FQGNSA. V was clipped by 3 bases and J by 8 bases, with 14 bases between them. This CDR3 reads CASSFRDSTYEQFF. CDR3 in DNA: TGTGCCAGCAGCTTTAGGGACTCAACGTATGAGCAGTTCTTC. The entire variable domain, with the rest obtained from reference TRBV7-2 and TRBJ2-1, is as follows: GAGVSQSPSNKVTEKGKDVELRCDPISGHTALYWYRQSLGQGLEFLIYFQGNSAPDKSGLPSDRFSAERTGGSVSTLTIQRTQQEDSAVYLCASSFRDSTYEQFFGPGTRLTVL.

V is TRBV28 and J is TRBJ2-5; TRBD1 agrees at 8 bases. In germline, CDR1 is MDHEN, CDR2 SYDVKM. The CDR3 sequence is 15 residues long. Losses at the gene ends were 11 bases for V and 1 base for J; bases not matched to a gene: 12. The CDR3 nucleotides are TGTGCCTGCTCCCGCAACCAGGGGGCCCAAGAGACCCAGTACTTC. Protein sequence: CACSRNQGAQETQYF.

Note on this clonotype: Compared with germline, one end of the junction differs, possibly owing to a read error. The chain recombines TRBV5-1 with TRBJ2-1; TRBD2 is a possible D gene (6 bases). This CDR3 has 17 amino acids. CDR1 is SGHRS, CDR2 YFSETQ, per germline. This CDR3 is CAGRDTRHQGLGNEQFF. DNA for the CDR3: TGCGCCGGCAGGGATACGAGGCACCAGGGACTGGGTAATGAGCAGTTCTTC.

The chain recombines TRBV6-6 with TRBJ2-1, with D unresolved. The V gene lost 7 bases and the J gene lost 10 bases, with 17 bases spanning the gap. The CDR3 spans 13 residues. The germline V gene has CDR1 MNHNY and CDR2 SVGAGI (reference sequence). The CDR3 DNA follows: TGTGCCAGCAATCCAAACGCCGGCTACGAGCAGTTCTTC. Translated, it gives CASNPNAGYEQFF.